The 32 T cell receptor beta chains given below trace back to one sample, sequenced in a study of technical replicates of blood from several donors. Method: immunoSEQ multiplex PCR; TCRdb's copy keeps in-frame clones and lacks some. The table lists about 100,000 clones, roughly 96% of them singletons. The sequenced sample consisted of T cells isolated from PBMCs. These receptors all come from a human donor in good health.

The chain combines TRBV2 with TRBJ2-7; a possible D gene is TRBD2 (6 bases). This CDR3 has 14 amino acids. The V end was cut by 3 bases, the J end by 3 bases, with 12 bases between. The germline V gene encodes CDR1 SNHLY and CDR2 FYNNEI. The CDR3 sequence: CASSEWRGHYEQYF. The CDR3 coding sequence is TGTGCCAGCAGTGAGTGGAGGGGTCACTACGAGCAGTACTTC.

The chain links TRBV5-1 to TRBJ2-7; 7 nucleotides line up with TRBD2. The junction had 11 bases not matched to a gene; V was cut back by 2 bases and J by 6 bases. Germline V gives CDR1 SGHRS, CDR2 YFSETQ. The CDR3 has 15 residues. The CDR3 region is CASSFGPRESSEQYF. CDR3 in DNA: TGCGCCAGCAGCTTTGGTCCGCGGGAGAGTTCCGAGCAGTACTTC.

The rearrangement links TRBV19 to TRBJ2-5; D gene uncertain. This CDR3 spans 14 amino acids. Germline V gives CDR1 LNHDA, CDR2 SQIVND (reference sequence). Trimming shortened V by 1 base and J by 4 bases, and 10 bases separated the two germline ends. The CDR3 sequence: CASSIGYRPETQYF. The DNA for the CDR3 is TGTGCCAGTAGTATAGGCTACAGACCAGAGACCCAGTACTTC.

In DNA, the CDR3 is TGTGCCAGCAGTGGACAGGGTTACTACGAGCAGTACTTC. Amino acids: CASSGQGYYEQYF. J is TRBJ2-7 and V is TRBV2; 7 bases line up with TRBD1. The CDR3 covers 13 residues. With V trimmed by 4 bases and J by 3 bases, 3 bases remained unmatched. The V gene's germline CDR1 is SNHLY and CDR2 FYNNEI.

This chain links TRBV28 with TRBJ1-5; D might be TRBD1 (5 bases). Looked up from germline, CDR1 is MDHEN and CDR2 is SYDVKM. This CDR3 comprises 14 residues. The ends were cut back, 8 bases at V and 1 base at J, with 12 bases in the middle. CDR3 loop: CASLVGGSNQPQHF. CDR3 in DNA: TGTGCCAGCCTTGTCGGGGGGAGCAATCAGCCCCAGCATTTT.

This clone was observed a single time. CDR3 bases: TGTGCCAGCAGTTTAGAGGGGAGGGGGTTCTTC. Its translation: CASSLEGRGFF. The J gene is TRBJ2-1, the V gene TRBV28, with 7 bases identical to TRBD2. CDR3 size: 11 residues. The germline V gene encodes CDR1 MDHEN and CDR2 SYDVKM. The junction had 4 bases not matched to a gene; V was cut back by 2 bases and J by 15 bases. The variable domain in full, completed from reference TRBV28 and TRBJ2-1, reads DVKVTQSSRYLVKRTGEKVFLECVQDMDHENMFWYRQDPGLGLRLIYFSYDVKMKEKGDIPEGYSVSREKKERFSLILESASTNQTSMYLCASSLEGRGFFGPGTRLTVL.

The rearrangement joins TRBV29-1 to TRBJ2-1; the match to TRBD1 covers 9 bases. CDR1 and CDR2 from the germline V gene are SQVTM and ANQGSEA. The CDR3 runs 19 residues. The ends lost 0 bases at V and 4 bases at J; junction bases unmatched: 16. The CDR3 sequence: CSVEDDLDRGSIHYNEQFF. The CDR3 DNA is TGCAGCGTTGAAGATGATCTCGACAGGGGGTCGATTCATTACAATGAGCAGTTCTTC.

The J gene is TRBJ1-4, the V gene TRBV5-1, with D perhaps matching TRBD1 (6 bases). Trimming removed 0 bases at V and 2 bases at J, with 11 bases between. Germline lookup yields CDR1 SGHRS and CDR2 YFSETQ. This CDR3 contains 16 residues. The CDR3 reads CASSLDPQGTNEKLFF. CDR3 sequence (DNA): TGCGCCAGCAGCTTGGACCCCCAGGGGACTAATGAAAAACTGTTTTTT.

This chain links TRBV6-1 with TRBJ2-1; 11 bases agree with TRBD2. Trimming at V came to 2 bases and at J to 8 bases, leaving 8 bases not matched to a gene. The germline V gene encodes CDR1 MNHNS and CDR2 SASEGT. The CDR3 sequence is 16 residues long. CDR3 residues: CASSEMFTSGSYEQFF. Here the CDR3 DNA reads TGTGCCAGCAGTGAAATGTTTACTAGCGGGAGCTATGAGCAGTTCTTC.

The J gene is TRBJ2-3, the V gene TRBV5-4, with TRBD2 matching over 7 bases. The V and J ends lost 4 bases and 2 bases, in that order; junction bases with no gene match: 13. The CDR3 sequence is 17 residues long. CDR1 SGHNT and CDR2 YYREEE come from the germline V gene (reference sequence). The CDR3 spells CASSAGIQRGPTDTQYF. The CDR3 DNA is TGTGCCAGCAGCGCGGGGATCCAGCGGGGACCCACAGATACGCAGTATTTT.

This sequence joins TRBV9 and TRBJ1-3, with unresolved D. Trimming stripped 4 bases from V and 4 bases from J, with 6 bases between. Looked up from germline, CDR1 is SGDLS and CDR2 is YYNGEE. The CDR3 extends over 12 amino acids. The CDR3 loop reads CASSPQGNTIYF. DNA for the CDR3: TGTGCCAGCAGCCCTCAGGGAAACACCATATATTTT.

The J gene is TRBJ2-1, the V gene TRBV2; 7 bases align to TRBD1. The ends lost 4 bases at V and 2 bases at J; junction bases unmatched: 2. The germline gives CDR1 SNHLY, CDR2 FYNNEI. The CDR3 covers 14 residues. CDR3 region: CASSAQGPYNEQFF. The DNA of the CDR3 is TGTGCCAGCAGTGCACAGGGGCCCTACAATGAGCAGTTCTTC. Looking up the rest from reference TRBV2 and TRBJ2-1 gives the full variable domain: EPEVTQTPSHQVTQMGQEVILRCVPISNHLYFYWYRQILGQKVEFLVSFYNNEISEKSEIFDDQFSVERPDGSNFTLKIRSTKLEDSAMYFCASSAQGPYNEQFFGPGTRLTVL.

The DNA for the CDR3 is TGTGCCAGTAGTACCGGCATGACTACCAAGCAGTACTTC. Its translation: CASSTGMTTKQYF. The chain uses TRBV19 and TRBJ2-7; D is perhaps TRBD2 (5 bases). Germline V gene data show CDR1 as LNHDA and CDR2 as SQIVND (reference sequence). The ends were cut back, 4 bases at V and 8 bases at J, with 15 bases in the middle. The CDR3 runs 13 residues.

The CDR3 coding sequence is TGTGCCAGCAGCTTACTCGGGAGTACTTACAATGAGCAGTTCTTC. This translates into CASSLLGSTYNEQFF. The V and J genes are TRBV11-2 and TRBJ2-1, with TRBD2 as a possible D gene (6 bases). Trimming took 2 bases from V and 4 from J, leaving 12 bases between them. Germline-derived CDR1 and CDR2 are SGHAT and FQNNGV. The CDR3 contains 15 residues. Based on the CDR3 plus reference TRBV11-2 and TRBJ2-1, the full variable domain is EAGVAQSPRYKIIEKRQSVAFWCNPISGHATLYWYQQILGQGPKLLIQFQNNGVVDDSQLPKDRFSAERLKGVDSTLKIQPAKLEDSAVYLCASSLLGSTYNEQFFGPGTRLTVL.

The rearrangement uses TRBV11-1 and TRBJ2-7; D might be TRBD2 (6 bases). The CDR3 contains 14 residues. Germline V gene lookup returns CDR1 SGHAT and CDR2 FQDESV (reference sequence). Between the trimmed V and J ends, which lost 2 bases and 5 bases, there was a span of 13 bases. The CDR3 coding sequence is TGTGCCAGCAGCTTAACGGGGACTCCGAACGAGCAGTACTTC. Its translation is CASSLTGTPNEQYF. Together with reference TRBV11-1 and TRBJ2-7, the CDR3 gives the full variable domain: EAEVAQSPRYKITEKSQAVAFWCDPISGHATLYWYRQILGQGPELLVQFQDESVVDDSQLPKDRFSAERLKGVDSTLKIQPAELGDSAMYLCASSLTGTPNEQYFGPGTRLTVT.

Here the CDR3 DNA reads TGTGCTAGTGGTTTGGTACTTAACAGGGGAATACTCTACTCTGGAAACACCATATATTTT. This gives the protein CASGLVLNRGILYSGNTIYF. J is TRBJ1-3 and V is TRBV12-5; 7 bases align to TRBD1. This CDR3 has 20 residues. Trimming at V came to 0 bases and at J to 0 bases, leaving 14 bases not matched to a gene. Looked up from germline, CDR1 is LGHNT and CDR2 is FRNRAP.

The J gene is TRBJ1-3, the V gene TRBV4-1; possible D gene TRBD1, 5 bases. Trimming cost V 11 bases and J 3 bases, with 29 bases left between them. The CDR3 runs to 18 residues. CDR1 and CDR2 (germline): MGHRA, YSYEKL. The CDR3 here is CAGSQLYRGKKVGNTIYF. The CDR3 region has the DNA TGCGCCGGAAGCCAATTGTATCGGGGGAAGAAAGTTGGAAACACCATATATTTT.

The V gene is TRBV28, the J gene TRBJ1-5; the D is unclear. This CDR3 comprises 13 residues. From germline, CDR1 is MDHEN and CDR2 SYDVKM. With 3 bases removed from V and 9 bases from J, the gap between germline ends came to 12 bases. CDR3 nucleotides: TGTGCCAGCAGTTTCGGGGTCCTGTCGCCCCAGCATTTT. It yields the protein CASSFGVLSPQHF. The full variable domain, with the rest looked up from reference TRBV28 and TRBJ1-5, is DVKVTQSSRYLVKRTGEKVFLECVQDMDHENMFWYRQDPGLGLRLIYFSYDVKMKEKGDIPEGYSVSREKKERFSLILESASTNQTSMYLCASSFGVLSPQHFGDGTRLSIL.

This chain uses TRBV28 with TRBJ2-1; 10 nucleotides line up with TRBD2. Per germline, CDR1 MDHEN and CDR2 SYDVKM. V shed 6 bases, J shed 8 bases, and the junction held 13 bases outside the gene matches. This CDR3 region has 16 residues. The CDR3 DNA sequence: TGTGCCAGCAGATCCCGGGCTAGCGGGAGTTTGGATGAGCAGTTCTTC. Translation: CASRSRASGSLDEQFF.

The chain couples TRBV19 to TRBJ1-5; D remains unclear. Germline loops: CDR1 LNHDA, CDR2 SQIVND (reference sequence). V was clipped by 5 bases and J by 2 bases, with 19 bases between them. The CDR3 sequence is 17 residues long. CDR3 nucleotide sequence: TGTGCCAGTAGTGAATGGCTGGTCTCTTATGGCAATCAGCCCCAGCATTTT. This sequence encodes CASSEWLVSYGNQPQHF.

The rearrangement joins TRBV6-5 to TRBJ2-2; 9 positions match TRBD2. This CDR3 has 15 amino acids. Germline loops: CDR1 MNHEY, CDR2 SVGAGI. Germline trimming cut 2 bases from V and 5 bases from J; bases unmatched to any gene: 3. CDR3 bases: TGTGCCAGCAGTTACGCTAGCGGGACTACCGGGGAGCTGTTTTTT. This gives the protein CASSYASGTTGELFF.

This clone turned up a few times. The J gene is TRBJ2-2, the V gene TRBV15, with TRBD2 matching 12 bases. The CDR3 has 17 residues. Germline V gives CDR1 LNHNV, CDR2 YYDKDF (reference sequence). The trim removed 0 bases at V and 4 bases at J, leaving 3 bases unmatched. The CDR3 protein is CATSRDRTSGTTGELFF. The DNA of the CDR3 is TGTGCCACCAGCAGAGACAGGACTAGCGGGACCACCGGGGAGCTGTTTTTT.

The DNA of the CDR3 is TGTGCCAGCTCAGACGCCGGGACAGGGGTTGAAAAACTGTTTTTT. It translates to CASSDAGTGVEKLFF. The V gene is TRBV18, the J gene TRBJ1-4; 10 bases are a match to TRBD1. The CDR3 is 15 residues long. The germline CDR1 and CDR2 sequences are KGHSH and LQKENI. V lost 5 bases and J lost 7; bases outside the gene matches: 7.

The rearrangement joins TRBV11-2 to TRBJ2-1, with D possibly TRBD2 on 6 matching bases. Trimming removed 11 bases from V and 12 bases from J, with 17 bases in between. This CDR3 spans 11 amino acids. CDR1 and CDR2 (germline): SGHAT, FQNNGV. CDR3 sequence: CAHGGAEGQFF. The CDR3 nucleotides read TGTGCCCATGGAGGGGCGGAGGGGCAGTTCTTC.

The V and J genes are TRBV27 and TRBJ2-5; D gene uncertain. Trimming pared 5 bases from V and 5 bases from J, leaving 12 bases between. This CDR3 has 13 amino acids. Germline V gives CDR1 MNHEY, CDR2 SMNVEV (reference sequence). The CDR3 sequence is CASSLGPRETQYF. The DNA of the CDR3 is TGTGCCAGCAGTCTAGGTCCACGGGAGACCCAGTACTTC.

The CDR3 loop is CASSTQGAGGYTF. Here the CDR3 DNA reads TGTGCCAGCAGTACCCAGGGGGCCGGTGGCTACACCTTC. This chain uses TRBV28 with TRBJ1-2; TRBD1 matches 8 bases. The ends lost 5 bases at V and 7 bases at J; junction bases unmatched: 6. Germline V gene sequence: CDR1 MDHEN, CDR2 SYDVKM. CDR3 size: 13 residues.

This rearrangement joins TRBV28 to TRBJ2-1; a weak D match, TRBD2 (6 bases). The CDR3 consists of 16 residues. The germline V gene encodes CDR1 MDHEN and CDR2 SYDVKM. V lost 2 bases to trimming and J lost 0 bases, with 11 bases between them. CDR3 residues: CASSLRGGSSYNEQFF. The CDR3 bases are TGTGCCAGCAGTTTACGTGGGGGGAGCTCCTACAATGAGCAGTTCTTC.

The chain uses TRBV25-1 and TRBJ2-1; tentatively, D is TRBD2 (7 bases). The CDR3 is 13 residues long. V lost 6 bases, J lost 9 bases, and 15 bases lay in between. CDR1 is MGHDK, CDR2 SYGVNS, per germline. The CDR3 DNA reads as TGTGCCAGCAGCCGAGGGGGGGTCGCTGAGCAGTTCTTC. This encodes CASSRGGVAEQFF.

The chain carries TRBV5-8 and TRBJ1-4; possibly TRBD1 for D (6 bases). V lost 1 base and J lost 4, with 11 bases in between. Germline assignment: CDR1 SGHTS and CDR2 YDEGEE. CDR3 size: 15 residues. In DNA, the CDR3 is TGTGCCAGCAGCTTGATACAGGGACATAATGAAAAACTGTTTTTT. This gives the protein CASSLIQGHNEKLFF.

The J gene is TRBJ2-2, the V gene TRBV5-1; D is ambiguous. The germline V gene encodes CDR1 SGHRS and CDR2 YFSETQ. V was clipped by 1 base and J by 2 bases, with 9 bases between them. The CDR3 length is 15 residues. CDR3 loop: CASSLNVLNTGELFF. CDR3 nucleotides: TGCGCCAGCAGCTTGAACGTTCTAAACACCGGGGAGCTGTTTTTT.

This sequence joins TRBV30 and TRBJ2-1, with TRBD2 as a possible D gene (7 bases). This CDR3 has 15 amino acids. Germline loops: CDR1 GTSNPN, CDR2 SVGIG (reference sequence). The V and J ends lost 3 bases and 3 bases respectively, with 15 bases between them. The CDR3 DNA reads TGTGCCTGGAGAAGGGATAGGGGGGGCTACAATGAGCAGTTCTTC. This sequence encodes CAWRRDRGGYNEQFF.

The V call is TRBV4-1, the J call TRBJ1-2; no clear D gene. The CDR3 totals 17 residues. Germline V CDR1 and CDR2: MGHRA, YSYEKL. Trimming took off 2 bases at V and 2 bases at J, with 18 bases between the two ends. CDR3 region: CASSQPHTAERNYGYTF. Here the CDR3 DNA reads TGCGCCAGCAGCCAACCCCATACGGCCGAGAGGAACTATGGCTACACCTTC.